This TCR beta chain was recovered during a study of tumor-infiltrating lymphocytes in primary liver carcinoma (dated 2017 in TCRdb). As for the study more broadly: The five patients, three men and two women aged 30 to 69 years, had hepatocellular carcinoma (four) or combined HCC and intrahepatic cholangiocarcinoma (one). For each liver tumor, the study sampled five regions along with adjacent normal tissue and blood, and applied TCRbeta repertoire sequencing, expression microarrays and whole-exome sequencing. Roughly 3.65 to 7.13 million productive TCRbeta reads were obtained per sample, and no significant difference in read depth was found between tissue types. Agilent mRNA microarray profiling was performed on the 25 tumor region samples to relate TCRbeta repertoire diversity to the local molecular phenotype. High reproducibility was observed for the technical replicate repertoires, with mean shared-clone rates approximately 0.92 and correlation coefficients above 0.95. A total of 35 specimens from 5 patients underwent TCRbeta repertoire sequencing, comprising around 25 tumor regions, 5 adjacent noncancerous liver tissues and 5 peripheral blood samples. The five patients had tumors staged T1-T3 N0M0, with maximum diameters ranging from about 4 to 11 cm. Here is what the overall study found, with its caveats: Only 4 or 5 patients were included in the study, and the authors note that the findings should be validated in a larger study. Just about 8-25% of top clones turned up in all five regions of a tumor, which suggests spatial heterogeneity among tumor-infiltrating T cells. Repertoire overlap was found to be higher between tumor regions (mean around 35%) than between tumor-adjacent (about 17%) or tumor-blood (around 15%) pairs, consistent with antigen-driven expansion. Since the samples were bulk and unsorted, there was no way to compare CD4+ and CD8+ T cell repertoires. The top 250 clones accounted for a significantly greater share of the repertoire in tumors than in blood (p = 0.039). Only the TCR beta chain was sequenced, so true repertoire diversity is likely underestimated because unpaired alpha chains were not captured.

Without any cell sorting, total RNA and DNA were co-extracted from approximately 22-30 mg of bulk tissue using the AllPrep DNA/RNA mini kit. Surgical resection was performed in China between late 2015 and March 2016 on about five patients with histopathologically diagnosed primary liver carcinoma. Patients had chronic HBV infection and were treatment-naive at sampling. Each tumor was sampled at five spatially separated regions: the tumor centre plus the superior, inferior, left-lateral and right-lateral poles. Histology showed that every tumor sample contained more than 80% viable tumor cells. Each fresh piece of tumor and adjacent tissue was cut in two, with one half stored in RNAlater at -80 degrees C and the other half sent for histology. A constant-region primer and ProtoScript II reverse transcriptase were used to reverse-transcribe TCRbeta-specific cDNA from about 500 ng total RNA. Three nested multiplex PCR rounds, following a slightly modified ARM-PCR procedure, were used to build the TCRbeta libraries. Each of the first two PCR rounds ran for approximately 10 cycles using multiplex TRBV1-TRBV30 forward primers together with a Cbeta reverse primer. Sample barcodes and Illumina adapters were attached in a final 25-cycle PCR using Deep VentR polymerase. Amplicons of 200-500 bp were gel-purified with a QIAquick gel extraction kit before sequencing. An Illumina HiSeq 2500 was used to sequence the TCRbeta amplicons, generating 250-bp paired-end reads. The original pipeline was this. Trimmomatic v0.33 was used to quality-trim the reads, and FLASH v1.2.11 was used to merge paired reads so that full CDR3 sequences could be recovered. V, D and J germline segments were assigned to the rearranged TCRbeta sequences using MiGEC v1.2.1b. Clonotype statistics and Shannon-Wiener diversity indices were calculated with VDJtools v1.0.0. To cut down on sampling bias, every analysis after diversity analysis relied on just the 250 most abundant clonotypes from each sample. TCRdb took the public reads, trimmed them with fastp at Q25, ran MiXCR for clone calling and kept in-frame beta chains. Every CDR3 protein is listed once, alongside the most common genes and DNA of its rows. It is TCRdb's table, rather than the study itself, that gives the V and J calls and clone size. Across this sample there are around 70,000 distinct CDR3 sequences, with nearly 70% seen only once. The ten largest clones take up around 30% of the sample.

From the cysteine up to the phenylalanine, the CDR3 has a length of 18 residues. Solely the CDR3 DNA is kept, with 54 bases framed from the first base. CDR1 and CDR2 (SGHAT, FQNNGV) derive from the germline V gene. As regards this clonotype: Its antigen has not been determined. A read error may account for a junction end that differs from germline.

The source is a man aged 35 to 55 with primary liver carcinoma and hepatitis B virus infection. Sequenced sample: liver tumor tissue from sampling region 4. Per the publication, the cell subset or site label means: tumor region T4, right-lateral pole. The sequence is built from TRBV11-2 and TRBJ2-6; 8 bases in the junction line up with TRBD1. The CDR3 protein is CTSSRRTGFVSGTNVLTF. The DNA sequence reads TGTACCAGCAGCCGACGGACAGGGTTTGTGTCTGGGACCAACGTCCTGACCTTC. Supplemented by the reference TRBV11-2 and TRBJ2-6 proteins around the CDR3, the complete variable domain is EAGVAQSPRYKIIEKRQSVAFWCNPISGHATLYWYQQILGQGPKLLIQFQNNGVVDDSQLPKDRFSAERLKGVDSTLKIQPAKLEDSAVYLCTSSRRTGFVSGTNVLTFGAGSRLTVL.